This T cell receptor beta chain was retrieved from a study of early T cells in non-severe SARS-CoV-2 infection (dated by TCRdb to the early 2020s). A note on the overall study: Because TCR sequencing was done on bulk RNA from unsorted whole blood, the alpha and beta chains could not be paired. Findings and caveats that apply to the study as a whole: Matching against VDJdb was skewed toward anti-spike CD8 responses, likely underestimated virus-specific expansions, and missed private and CD4 specificities.

The library was made by 5' RACE. TCRdb records NextSeq 500 as the sequencer. To correct for sequencing error and PCR bias, the TCR library protocol tagged individual cDNA molecules with unique molecular identifiers. TCR alpha and beta chains were both sequenced, and the abundances of alpha and beta sequences in each sample were closely correlated with each other. On the authors' methods: Decombinator V4 was used to perform V gene, J gene and CDR3 annotation of TCR sequences. Expanded TCRs were defined as changing significantly between any two time points under a Poisson model with p below 0.0001. TCR abundances were normalised to the total number of TCRs sequenced per sample and expressed as counts per million. MAIT TCRs were defined by TRAV1-2 paired with TRAJ12, TRAJ20 or TRAJ33, and iNKT TCRs by TRAV10 paired with TRAJ18. A search of VDJdb, accessed on 1 November 2021, was run for TCRs annotated to CMV, EBV and SARS-CoV-2, with TCRs annotated for multiple antigens excluded. The public reads were quality trimmed at Q25 with fastp and then assembled into clones with MiXCR by TCRdb, keeping productive beta chains. Every CDR3 protein is listed once, alongside the most common genes and DNA of its rows. The V and J calls were not made by the authors but by TCRdb's processing. A total of about 70,000 distinct CDR3 sequences appear in this sample, 13% to 15% of them only once. The leading ten clones occupy 3.9% of the sample.

About this clonotype itself: Its recognized antigen is unknown. The record has no base qualities; no much larger clone is one base away.

The study was a case-control design nested within a healthcare worker cohort in London, UK, with weekly nasopharyngeal swab PCR tests and blood sampling. Healthcare workers were recruited during the week of the UK lockdown, between 23 and 31 March 2020, and followed weekly for up to roughly 15 weeks. Based on the germline V gene, the CDR1 and CDR2 sequences are SGHDN and FVKESK. Including the terminal cysteine and phenylalanine, the CDR3 comprises 16 residues. Kept here is only the CDR3 DNA, which spans 48 bases and is read in frame from base 1. V is cut by 4 bases and J by 4 bases, and the space between the germline ends is 18 bases.

The sequencing here drew on whole blood, taken at baseline. The TCR originated in an adult who was a healthcare worker with PCR-confirmed SARS-CoV-2 infection or an uninfected control (not recorded which). The sequence is built from TRBV14 and TRBJ2-3; TRBD2 is perhaps the D gene, given 6 matching bases. In nucleotide form, the sequence is TGTGCCAGCAGCCGAGAGGGATTCGGAGGGGCAGATACGCAGTATTTT. This codes for CASSREGFGGADTQYF.